This T cell receptor (beta chain) was captured in a study of cytomegalovirus exposure and HLA in healthy donors (dated by TCRdb to 2016 to 2017). Notes on the research overall: An earlier analysis of approximately 600 of the donors reported 276 Gb of sequence data and more than 90 million unique TCR beta sequences from roughly 180 million T cells. In a later genetic analysis, genome-wide SNP genotypes for about 55% of the 666 donors were used, and that subset was treated as a discovery cohort. High-throughput TCR immunosequencing, statistical association of individual TCRs with disease status, and machine learning were combined to predict cytomegalovirus infection status. An early release that covered about 640 HLA-typed donors contained approximately 300 gigabases of sequencing data and 80 million or so unique TCR sequences. Typing coverage varied by locus: roughly 629-640 donors for A, B, C, DRB1 and DQB1; 500 to 550 for DQA1; more than 600 for DPA1; roughly 450 for DPB1. Across 300 to 500 genotyped donors of the cohort, an average of about 250,000 unique TCR beta nucleotide sequences per donor were sequenced, and roughly a sixth of those sequences were non-productive. The aim of the study was to test whether cataloging public T cell receptors could identify signatures of past pathogen exposure. In an earlier analysis of roughly 600 of the donors, high-throughput TCR beta sequencing was used to judge whether each TCR beta V gene segment behaved as functional or pseudogenic. Of the approximately 370 genotyped donors, less than 85% were placed in the genetic ancestry cluster associated with self-reported Caucasian donors. A handful of DR-DQ haplotypes were handled as single units for association and clustering because linkage in the cohort was strong. HLA typing included class I and class II loci at four-digit resolution. The T cell repertoires of 666 subjects were profiled by immunosequencing and related to cytomegalovirus serostatus. A separate validation cohort of about 110 different subjects was used in addition to the 666-subject first cohort. Rather than using new phenotypic data, the later analysis identified candidate immune exposures from TCR beta sequences and from how often those sequences occurred across donors. Donor age, sex, ethnicity and CMV serostatus were collected together with the repertoire data. To study patterns of TCR occurrence, a later analysis re-analyzed previously published TCR beta repertoires from under 750 donors and added high-resolution HLA genotyping. All discovery cohort repertoires had been generated on a single sequencing platform.

With regard to this clone: The clone's antigen remains unknown. It has no much larger one-base neighbor in the sample; base qualities were not kept.

The full study reports these points: A cluster of highly shared sequence variants was judged likely to be a technical artifact of the sequencing pipeline. The study listed 164 TCR beta chains as associated with cytomegalovirus. The cohort was sequenced for TCR beta chains only, and without alpha or paired-chain data the features that could be detected were limited. Immune exposure information for the cohort was limited to CMV serostatus. Linkage disequilibrium might explain the correlated functional status among segregating V segments, but an unknown experimental factor could not be ruled out. In a later analysis, most CMV-associated TCR beta chains were found to appear HLA-restricted, with HLA associations seemingly driven largely by CMV exposure. Because counts were too low, about 15 rarely observed V segments, including chromosome 9 orphons, were left out of the earlier analysis of about 500 of the donors. In a later analysis, HLA-associated TCR beta chains showed more clonal expansion and lower generation probabilities than non-associated chains that were equally common. Some IMGT-functional V segments, including TRBV6-2 and TRBV6-3, could not be told apart with the 87-base-pair reads, so those segments were excluded. A further reported finding was that TCR beta sequences accurately predicted the HLA-A and HLA-B alleles for most subjects in the first cohort. An association between a missense DCLRE1C variant and V-gene and J-gene trimming of TCR beta chains was found in a later genetic analysis and replicated in an independent cohort. Compared with the roughly 710-donor mean, donors in an Asian-associated ancestry cluster had fewer N-insertions in productive TCRs, according to a later genetic analysis. A later analysis found that TCR association rates varied across HLA loci, with DRB1 alleles showing the most associated TCRs and HLA-C alleles the fewest. An earlier analysis of around 540 of the donors showed that most TCR beta V segments appeared in productive rearrangements either about 87% or about 30% of the time, which broadly matched IMGT annotations. Most TCR sequences were seen in very few donors, while some public TCRs were found in many individuals. A later analysis reported that several top co-occurrence clusters appeared linked to parvovirus B19, influenza, CMV and Epstein-Barr virus. Because HLA typing was unavailable for some donors at each locus, only the typed subset was used in association tests. Strong co-occurrence of HLA alleles, especially DR and DQ, made assigning TCR associations to individual alleles difficult. The authors suggested that the approach could potentially be extended to other disease states and immunological phenotypes. In vitro tests confirmed that a few of the cytomegalovirus-associated TCR beta chains recognize cytomegalovirus antigens. The presence/absence analyses assumed that sequencing depth was roughly uniform across donors, and that assumption may not be true. Specific HLA alleles were associated with 18,000 or so TCR beta sequences at a false discovery rate of 0.05 in a later analysis. The classifier was reported to diagnose cytomegalovirus status with high specificity and sensitivity in both the original cohort and the validation cohort.

In total, approximately 690 healthy bone marrow donors made up the cohort. All cohort members were sampled while nominally healthy, although unrecorded immune exposures were likely present. The donor was CMV seronegative and belonged to the group of over 300 seronegative cohort members. Each donor provided a peripheral blood sample, and peripheral blood mononuclear cells were used for TCR beta sequencing. The Qiagen DNeasy Blood Extraction Kit was used to extract genomic DNA from the blood cell samples. CDR1 and CDR2 are drawn from the germline V gene: SQVTM, ANQGSEA. V has 5 bases trimmed and J has 3 bases trimmed; junction bases matching no gene number 10. The CDR3 holds 16 amino acids from the cysteine to the phenylalanine. Of all the DNA, just the CDR3 is kept, 48 bases in frame from base 1. The protocol used for the library was the immunoSEQ multiplex PCR assay. For the multiplex PCR, a mixture combining 60 forward primers for TCR Vbeta segments and 13 reverse primers for TCR Jbeta segments was used. The CDR3 region of rearranged TCR beta genes was amplified from genomic DNA with a multiplex PCR assay. The Illumina HiSeq System was used to sequence the amplified TCR beta libraries as 87-base-pair reads. In the original analysis: Across the roughly 700 repertoires, a later analysis counted approximately 75 million unique TCR beta chains, some 11 million of which were shared by at least two donors. To remove PCR and sequencing errors, raw reads were error-corrected and collapsed into unique sequences using a nearest-neighbor algorithm that merged closely related sequences. CDR3 sequences were aligned to IMGT reference sequences to assign V, D and J gene segments. For a sequence to be retained, a match of at least six nucleotides to both a V gene segment and a J gene segment was required. A rearrangement counted as productive if the CDR3 had no stop codons and remained in frame with V and J, and every other rearrangement counted as non-productive. CDR3 was defined according to IMGT convention as the region running from the second conserved V-encoded cysteine to the conserved J-encoded phenylalanine. The earlier analysis of 500 to 600 of the donors excluded sequences that lacked an unambiguous match to a single V gene segment. In an earlier analysis of about 590 of the donors, a V segment was called functional when productive rearrangements were above 56.7%, and segregating when the standard deviation between donors exceeded 5%. A statistical classification framework was built to diagnose cytomegalovirus status from the catalog of TCR beta chain sequences. In a later analysis, V and J genes were assigned by comparing TCR nucleotide sequences against IMGT/GENE-DB human TR gene sequences. Using the TCRdist pipeline, a later analysis assigned CDR3 sequences along with most-parsimonious VDJ recombination scenarios. In a later analysis, each TCR beta chain was defined by its CDR3 amino acid sequence together with its V-gene family, and reads without a unique V-gene family were excluded. To address suspected cross-contamination and a sequencing artifact, a later analysis removed approximately 600 highly shared, low-generation-probability nucleotide sequences. In a later analysis, a clonal expansion index was calculated for each public chain from normalized within-repertoire ranks of inferred template counts. A later analysis computed generation probabilities with a VDJ recombination model fitted to out-of-frame rearrangements, and checked the results against IGoR. A later analysis scored TCR-TCR, TCR-HLA and TCR-CMV co-occurrence with hypergeometric tests, applying a repertoire-size bias correction to TCR pairs. False discovery rates were estimated in a later analysis by permuting HLA or CMV assignments 20 times. In a later analysis, co-occurring TCRs were grouped with DBSCAN, and TCRdist sequence similarity was added when clustering was performed within HLA-allele-positive subsets. For co-occurrence clustering, repertoires with fewer than 30,000 or more than 120,000 public chains were excluded, along with about five repertoires with anomalous nucleotide sharing. TCRdb re-hosts the immuneACCESS table, in-frame sequences only. Its copies lack some clones; in the studies checked, an unresolved V gene accounts for under half of them, and the cause for the rest is not known. That table supplies the V and J calls and clone size; D and trimming were determined from the DNA. This sample comprises about 170,000 clones, 85% of them detected only once. 1% of the sample belongs to the ten largest clones.

This TCR derives from a boy aged 2-15 years in good health and CMV-seronegative. Material for sequencing was PBMCs. This receptor chain uses TRBV29-1 and TRBJ2-7; TRBD2 aligns with 13 central bases. DNA sequence: TGCAGCGTTATGACCTCGGGACTAGCGGGGAGCTACGAGCAGTACTTC. Its amino acids are CSVMTSGLAGSYEQYF.